Listed below are T cell receptor beta chains from one sample, sequenced in a study of vaccination and CD4 T cells after COVID-19. Their antigens are not known. Using its own MiXCR run on the PCR reads, TCRdb lists one record per CDR3 protein. The sample lists about 7,000 distinct CDR3 sequences, 73% occurring once. Sequencing was done on a sample of CD4+ T cells from blood, cultured in vitro. These TCRs come from a human donor who had recovered from COVID-19. Each CDR3 is given with its conserved first and last residue. A D gene is named only where the DNA matches it firmly. Only part of the rows carry a size: once, few, many, or a class if the clone is expanded.

-	-	TRBJ1-5	TRBV20-1	TGCAGTGCCCCGCCGGTGGGGGGGAAGGGAAATCAGCCCCAGCATTTT	CSAPPVGGKGNQPQHF
-	-	TRBJ2-7	TRBV19	TGTGCCAGTAGTATAGTAAGGGGGGGAACCTACGAGCAGTACTTC	CASSIVRGGTYEQYF
-	TRBD1	TRBJ2-7	TRBV6-5	TGTGCCAGCAGTTCCCTCCGGACAGGGACTTATAACGAGCAGTACTTC	CASSSLRTGTYNEQYF
-	TRBD1	TRBJ2-2	TRBV14	TGTGCCAGCAGCCACCCCTGGGGGACAGGGGTTAACGGGGAGCTGTTTTTT	CASSHPWGTGVNGELFF
-	-	TRBJ2-7	TRBV5-4	TGTGCCAGCAGAGCGGGACACGCCAGCTCCTACGAGCAGTACTTC	CASRAGHASSYEQYF
hyperexpanded	TRBD1	TRBJ1-1	TRBV24-1	TGTGCCACCAGTGACCCCAGACAGGGGATGAAAGCTTTCTTT	CATSDPRQGMKAFF
few	TRBD2	TRBJ2-7	TRBV28	TGTGCCAGCAGTTTTGGCTCTGGACTAGCGGACAGAGGGGAGACCTACGAGCAGTACTTC	CASSFGSGLADRGETYEQYF
-	TRBD1	TRBJ2-3	TRBV20-1	TGCAGTGCTAGAGTTGGGGACAGGAAATATTTT	CSARVGDRKYF
-	TRBD1	TRBJ1-2	TRBV6-1	TGTGCCAGCAGTCCGGGACAGGGAGGCTGGTTCTATGGCTACACCTTC	CASSPGQGGWFYGYTF
-	TRBD1	TRBJ1-2	TRBV20-1	TGCAGTGCTAGAGATTGGGCCCCGGGCCCCAGGGGGTATGGCTACACCTTC	CSARDWAPGPRGYGYTF
-	-	TRBJ1-2	TRBV6-1	TGTGCCAGCAGTCCCTTCATAACCAGGGAGGACTATGGCTACACCTTC	CASSPFITREDYGYTF
-	-	TRBJ2-7	TRBV27	TGTGCCAGCTCACGGGTAGTCGGCTCGGGTGAGCAGTACTTC	CASSRVVGSGEQYF
-	-	TRBJ2-4	TRBV19	TGTGCCAGTAGTTTTGGGGGGATAGCCAAAAACATTCAGTACTTC	CASSFGGIAKNIQYF
-	-	TRBJ2-5	TRBV2	TGTGCCAGCACGGTTGAACATGAGACCCAGTACTTC	CASTVEHETQYF
-	-	TRBJ1-5	TRBV6-1	TGTGCCAGCAGCTTGACCGGGACACCGAGGGGTCAGCCCCAGCATTTT	CASSLTGTPRGQPQHF
-	-	TRBJ1-2	TRBV20-1	TGCAGTGCCTACTCCGGGGGCTACACCTTC	CSAYSGGYTF
few	TRBD1	TRBJ2-3	TRBV7-3	TGTGCCAGCAGCGCTACAGGGGTTTCGGCAGATACGCAGTATTTT	CASSATGVSADTQYF
-	TRBD2	TRBJ2-1	TRBV5-4	TGTGCCAGCAGCGCCCTAGCGGGAGACTACAATGAGCAGTTCTTC	CASSALAGDYNEQFF
-	-	TRBJ1-1	TRBV20-1	TGCAGTGCTAGACCACCGGGACAAAGGGACACTGAAGCTTTCTTT	CSARPPGQRDTEAFF
-	TRBD1	TRBJ1-1	TRBV6-1	TGTGCCAGCAGTGGTCCAACAGGGGGCGTTGCTGAAGCTTTCTTT	CASSGPTGGVAEAFF
-	-	TRBJ2-7	TRBV20-1	TGCAGTGCTAGAGACTTAAAGTGGGGCTTGAGAGGCTCCTACGAGCAGTACTTC	CSARDLKWGLRGSYEQYF
-	TRBD1	TRBJ1-5	TRBV19	TGTGCCAGTAGTATACCAGGGGGAATCAGCCCCCAGCATTTT	CASSIPGGISPQHF
-	-	TRBJ2-7	TRBV5-4	TGTGCCAGCAGCTTGGTAGCGACCCGCTCCTACGAGCAGTACTTC	CASSLVATRSYEQYF
-	-	TRBJ2-7	TRBV5-1	TGCGCCAGCAGCTTAGACACAGGGCACTACGAGCAGTACTTC	CASSLDTGHYEQYF
-	-	TRBJ1-2	TRBV7-8	TGTGCCAGCAGCCCCGGACAGTACTATGGCTACACCTTC	CASSPGQYYGYTF
few	-	TRBJ1-5	TRBV24-1	TGTGCCACCAGTGAGGGTTCCGGGAGTAATCAGCCCCAGCATTTT	CATSEGSGSNQPQHF
-	TRBD1	TRBJ2-7	TRBV19	TGTGCCAGTAGTATCACGGGACAGGGGGCTGTCGAGCAGTACTTC	CASSITGQGAVEQYF
-	TRBD2	TRBJ2-7	TRBV5-1	TGCGCCAGCAGCTACGACAGGGTAGCAGCGGGAGGGCCCAAAGAGCAGTACTTC	CASSYDRVAAGGPKEQYF
-	TRBD1	TRBJ1-5	TRBV25-1	TGTGCCAGCAGTCAGGGGGCTAAGCAGCCCCAGCATTTT	CASSQGAKQPQHF
-	TRBD2	TRBJ2-7	TRBV20-1	TGCAGTGCGCACAGCCTGAGGGACAGGGGGACTAGCGGGAGTTTAGGGCCCACCTACGAGCAGTACTTC	CSAHSLRDRGTSGSLGPTYEQYF
-	-	TRBJ1-6	TRBV6-5	TGTGCCAGCAGTTACCCGCAGGGGTACTCACCCCTCCACTTT	CASSYPQGYSPLHF
-	TRBD1	TRBJ2-7	TRBV20-1	TGCAGTGCTGGGGGACAGGACTACGAGCAGTACTTC	CSAGGQDYEQYF
-	-	TRBJ1-5	TRBV7-8	TGTGCCAGCAGCTTAGCAGCTCAGCCCCAGCATTTT	CASSLAAQPQHF
-	TRBD2	TRBJ2-3	TRBV20-1	TGCAGTGCTAGGCGAGCGGGAGGGGGAGTTAGCACAGATACGCAGTATTTT	CSARRAGGGVSTDTQYF
-	-	TRBJ1-6	TRBV20-1	TGCAGTGCTAGAATGGCAGGGAGAAATTCACCCCTCCACTTT	CSARMAGRNSPLHF
-	-	TRBJ1-6	TRBV28	TGTGCCAGCAGTTTCTTAGAGGGGTTCTCGAATTCACCCCTCCACTTT	CASSFLEGFSNSPLHF
medium-sized	-	TRBJ2-1	TRBV7-9	TGTGCCAGCACCCCTCGGGGCAGGGGGAGGAACAATGAGCAGTTCTTC	CASTPRGRGRNNEQFF
few	-	TRBJ1-5	TRBV6-2/TRBV6-3	TGTGCCAGCAGTTACATCGAGGGCCGAGGACAGCCCCAGCATTTT	CASSYIEGRGQPQHF
-	TRBD1	TRBJ1-5	TRBV6-1	TGTGCCAGCAGGCCGGGACAGGGGAGGTTTCAGCCCCAGCATTTT	CASRPGQGRFQPQHF
-	-	TRBJ2-7	TRBV15	TGTGCCACCAGCAGAGGGGGCTTCGGGGCCTCTGTCTTCTACGAGCAGTACTTC	CATSRGGFGASVFYEQYF
once	TRBD2	TRBJ2-4	TRBV7-2	TGTGCCAGCAGCTTAGAGGCGGGAGGAGGGAACATTCAGTACTTC	CASSLEAGGGNIQYF
-	-	TRBJ2-7	TRBV6-5	TGTGCCAGCAGTTACGGTTTCCCAGGGCGGGAAGAGCAGTACTTC	CASSYGFPGREEQYF
few	-	TRBJ1-5	TRBV24-1	TGTGCCACCAGTGATGGGGCCTTCGGGCCAGATCAGCCCCAGCATTTT	CATSDGAFGPDQPQHF
-	TRBD2	TRBJ2-7	TRBV5-8	TGTGCCAGCAGCTTGCCGGGGGGCTACGAGCAGTACTTC	CASSLPGGYEQYF
few	-	TRBJ1-5	TRBV20-1	TGCAGGGTCGGGGGCGCGGGTCAGCCCCAGCATTTT	CRVGGAGQPQHF
-	-	TRBJ1-1	TRBV20-1	TGCAGTGCTAGAGCGGGGTGGGAGGCTTTCTTT	CSARAGWEAFF
-	-	TRBJ2-7	TRBV20-1	TGCAGTGCTAGTCGGTACGAGCAGTACTTC	CSASRYEQYF
-	-	TRBJ1-5	TRBV20-1	TGCAGTGCCCCCCGGTCAGGGAGCAATCAGCCCCAGCATTTT	CSAPRSGSNQPQHF
-	-	TRBJ1-5	TRBV7-2	TGTGCCAGCAGCTTATCGGGGGGGCCTCAGCCCCAGCATTTT	CASSLSGGPQPQHF
large	TRBD1	TRBJ1-1	TRBV20-1	TGCAGTGCTAACAGGGGACGGGACACTGAAGCTTTCTTT	CSANRGRDTEAFF
-	-	TRBJ2-7	TRBV20-1	TGCAGTGCCAGCGGACGGGCAGCATACGAGCAGTACTTC	CSASGRAAYEQYF
large	-	TRBJ2-5	TRBV20-1	TGCAGTGTCAGAGGGAACCAAGAGACCCAGTACTTC	CSVRGNQETQYF
-	-	TRBJ2-7	TRBV4-3	TGCGCCAGCAGCCAACCCGGACAGCTCGGGGAGCAGTACTTC	CASSQPGQLGEQYF
large	-	TRBJ2-7	TRBV24-1	TGTGCCACCAGTGAAAAGGGAGAGCAGTACTTC	CATSEKGEQYF